This TCR beta chain was recorded in a study of blood T cell repertoires in COVID-19. The CDR3 has 13 residues. Germline CDR1 SGDLS, CDR2 YYNGEE. The V gene lost 4 bases and the J gene lost 4 bases, with 11 bases spanning the gap. Repertoires were generated with immunoSEQ multiplex PCR, while TCRdb's copy carries only in-frame clones and drops some. The repertoire includes about 260,000 clones, more than 75% of them detected once, and approximately 1.5% sits in the top ten. The source is a middle-aged woman who had recovered from COVID-19. This chain joins TRBV9 and TRBJ1-1; D uncertain. The sequenced sample was peripheral blood. The CDR3 spells CASSTYGVTEAFF. The CDR3 DNA sequence: TGTGCCAGCAGCACTTACGGGGTCACTGAAGCTTTCTTT.